This record concerns one T cell receptor (beta chain) sequence. These data come from a study of blood T cell repertoires in COVID-19. Authors' methods: Researchers report that nucleated cell counts were estimated from reference gene primer amplification. The data were produced by immunoSEQ multiplex PCR, yet TCRdb's version contains in-frame clones alone and is incomplete. V and J calls and clone size are given by that table; D and trimming were obtained from the DNA. Of under 250,000 clones in the sample, approximately 90% were seen once. The CDR3 totals 15 residues. Germline values: CDR1 MNHNY, CDR2 SVGAGI (reference sequence). V trimming: 5 bases; J trimming: 2 bases; junction bases outside the gene matches: 9.

Sequenced sample: peripheral blood. This sequence originates from a man between 60 and 75 years old with COVID-19, enrolled during active disease. The V and J genes are TRBV6-6 and TRBJ2-7; TRBD1 matches at 7 bases. The DNA for the CDR3 is TGTGCCAGCAGTGGGGCGACAGGGATCCCCTACGAGCAGTACTTC. It yields the protein CASSGATGIPYEQYF.